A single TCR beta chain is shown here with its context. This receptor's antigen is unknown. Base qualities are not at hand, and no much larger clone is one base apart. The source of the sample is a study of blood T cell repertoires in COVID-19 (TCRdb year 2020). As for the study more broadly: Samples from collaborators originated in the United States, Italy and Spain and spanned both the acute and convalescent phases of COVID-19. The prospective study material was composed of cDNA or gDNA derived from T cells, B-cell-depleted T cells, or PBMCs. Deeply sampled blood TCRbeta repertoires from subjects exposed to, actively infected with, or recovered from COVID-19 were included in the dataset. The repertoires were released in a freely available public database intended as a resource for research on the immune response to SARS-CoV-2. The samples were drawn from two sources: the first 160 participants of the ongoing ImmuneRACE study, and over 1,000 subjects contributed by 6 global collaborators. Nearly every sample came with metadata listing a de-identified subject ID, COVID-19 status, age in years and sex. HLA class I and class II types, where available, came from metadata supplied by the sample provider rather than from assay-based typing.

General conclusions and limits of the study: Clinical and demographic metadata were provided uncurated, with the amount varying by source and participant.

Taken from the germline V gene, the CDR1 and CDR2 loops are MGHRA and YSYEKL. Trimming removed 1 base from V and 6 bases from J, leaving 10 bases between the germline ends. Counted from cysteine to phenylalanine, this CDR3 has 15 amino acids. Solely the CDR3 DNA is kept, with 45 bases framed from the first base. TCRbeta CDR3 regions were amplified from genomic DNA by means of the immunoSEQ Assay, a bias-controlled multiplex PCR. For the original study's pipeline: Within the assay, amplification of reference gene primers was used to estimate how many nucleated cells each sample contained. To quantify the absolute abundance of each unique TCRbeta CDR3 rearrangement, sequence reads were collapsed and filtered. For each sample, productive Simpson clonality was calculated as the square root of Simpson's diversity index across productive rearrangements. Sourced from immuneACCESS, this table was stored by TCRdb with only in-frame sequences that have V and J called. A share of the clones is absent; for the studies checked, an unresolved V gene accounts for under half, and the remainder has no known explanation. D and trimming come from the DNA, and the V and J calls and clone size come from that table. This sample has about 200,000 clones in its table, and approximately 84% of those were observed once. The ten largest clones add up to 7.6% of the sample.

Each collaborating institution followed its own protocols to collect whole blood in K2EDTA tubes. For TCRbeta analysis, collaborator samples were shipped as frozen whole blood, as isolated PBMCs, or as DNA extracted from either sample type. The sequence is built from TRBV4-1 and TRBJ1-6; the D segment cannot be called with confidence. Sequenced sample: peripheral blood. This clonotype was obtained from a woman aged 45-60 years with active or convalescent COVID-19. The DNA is TGCGCCAGCAGCCAAGTCCTCACAGCTAATTCACCCCTCCACTTT. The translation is CASSQVLTANSPLHF.